A selection of T cell receptor beta chains follows, all from one sample in a study of metastatic and nonmetastatic thyroid tumors. TCRdb re-called the PCR reads through MiXCR. The profile shows some 69,000 clones, 14% of them singletons. The sequenced sample consisted of blood. Receptors originate from a male donor with papillary thyroid cancer or a benign thyroid nodule (not recorded which). Some clones in this sample may be carry-over from other donors' samples. The CDR3 runs from the conserved cysteine through the conserved F or W. The D gene is left open where the match is weak. A row's size may be missing; if present it is once, few, many or a size class.

TRBV6-2/TRBV6-3	few	.	14	TRBJ1-1	.	CAISYSCGGGEAFF
TRBV18	.	.	14	TRBJ2-1	TGTGCCAGCTCACCACCGAGCAGGGACAATGAGCAGTTCTTC	CASSPPSRDNEQFF
TRBV2	many	.	15	TRBJ2-3	TGTGCCAGCACCGAGGACGGGCTTAGCACAGATACGCAGTATTTT	CASTEDGLSTDTQYF
TRBV4-1	many	.	17	TRBJ2-7	TGCGCCAGCAGCCAAGATGAGGGTAGGGCGAGAGGATACGAGCAGTACTTC	CASSQDEGRARGYEQYF
TRBV9	many	.	14	TRBJ1-1	TGTGCCAGCAGCAAACAGATTATGAACACTGAAGCTTTCTTT	CASSKQIMNTEAFF
TRBV12-3/TRBV12-4	many	.	14	TRBJ2-7	TGTGCCAGCAGGGTCGGGATAAGGTCCTACGAGCAGTACTTC	CASRVGIRSYEQYF
TRBV6-5	many	.	17	TRBJ1-4	TGTGCCAGCAGTTACTTTAGGGCGGGGCTCGGTGTGGAAAAACTGTTTTTT	CASSYFRAGLGVEKLFF
TRBV7-8	many	TRBD2	16	TRBJ2-5	TGTGCCAGCAGGCATTCTAGCGGGAGGGAGGGAGAGACCCAGTACTTC	CASRHSSGREGETQYF
TRBV20-1	.	TRBD2	17	TRBJ2-7	TGCAGTGCTAGGAAGGGACTAGCGGGAGAAAGCTCCTACGAGCAGTACTTC	CSARKGLAGESSYEQYF
TRBV5-1	many	TRBD2	14	TRBJ2-3	TGCGCCAGCAGCTTGGGGACTAGAACAGATACGCAGTATTTT	CASSLGTRTDTQYF
TRBV6-2/TRBV6-3	.	.	19	TRBJ2-3	TGTGCTAGCAGTTACAGGGACACGGGGCATCACACGCAGACAGATACGCAGTATTTT	CASSYRDTGHHTQTDTQYF
TRBV6-6	many	TRBD1	14	TRBJ1-2	TGTGCCAGCAGTTACGATGACAGGGCGAGGGGCTACACCTTC	CASSYDDRARGYTF
TRBV7-9	many	.	16	TRBJ1-6	TGTGCCAGCAGCTCGGGCCGGGACACCATTAATTCACCCCTCCACTTT	CASSSGRDTINSPLHF
TRBV20-1	.	TRBD2	16	TRBJ2-3	TGCAGCAGCGAGGGGACTAGCGAGGATAGCACAGATACGCAGTATTTT	CSSEGTSEDSTDTQYF
TRBV6-1	many	.	14	TRBJ1-5	TGTGCCAGCAGTCGAACAGGGCTGGGACAGCCCCAGCATTTT	CASSRTGLGQPQHF
TRBV4-2	.	TRBD2	19	TRBJ2-3	TGTGCCATCACCCCCGGTGCTAGCGGACCCGGTCTAGCCACAGATACGCAGTATTTT	CAITPGASGPGLATDTQYF
TRBV19	many	TRBD1	15	TRBJ1-2	TGTGCCAGTGGGATTAGGACAGGGGCTAACTATGGCTACACCTTC	CASGIRTGANYGYTF
TRBV4-3	many	.	15	TRBJ2-7	TGCGCCAGCAGCCAAGATTCGACGCATCCCTACGAGCAGTACTTC	CASSQDSTHPYEQYF
TRBV30	many	TRBD1	14	TRBJ2-5	TGTGCCTGGAGGGACGGGACAGGGTACGAGACCCAGTACTTC	CAWRDGTGYETQYF
TRBV28	many	.	12	TRBJ2-3	TGTGCCAGCAGCTTACTCACAGATACGCAGTATTTT	CASSLLTDTQYF
TRBV20-1	once	TRBD2	16	TRBJ2-7	TGCAGTGCTAGACGACCGGGACTAGCGGGGGTGTACGAGCAGTACTTC	CSARRPGLAGVYEQYF
TRBV29-1	many	.	13	TRBJ2-1	TGCAGCGTTCAAGGGTACTCCTACAATGAGCAGTTCTTC	CSVQGYSYNEQFF
TRBV6-4	.	.	13	TRBJ2-1	TGTGCCAGCAGTGACTGGATGGTGGATGAGCAGTTATTC	CASSDWMVDEQLF
TRBV7-6	many	TRBD2	11	TRBJ2-7	TGTGCCATTAAACGGGGGGGCGAGCAGTACTTC	CAIKRGGEQYF
TRBV7-3	many	.	15	TRBJ1-1	TGTGCCAGCAGCCCGCAGGGTGGTGGGAACACTGAAGCTTTCTTT	CASSPQGGGNTEAFF
TRBV12-3/TRBV12-4	many	.	15	TRBJ2-7	TGTGCCAGCAGTTTAGCTCCAGGGGACGGGTACGAGCAGTACTTC	CASSLAPGDGYEQYF
TRBV6-1	many	TRBD1	16	TRBJ2-5	TGTGCCAGCAGGGTAGGACAGGGGCCGTCCTCGGAGACCCAGTACTTC	CASRVGQGPSSETQYF
TRBV12-3/TRBV12-4	few	.	13	TRBJ2-2	TGTGCCAGCAGTTCCCAGGTGCCCGGGGAGCTGTTTTTT	CASSSQVPGELFF
TRBV5-1	many	.	17	TRBJ2-6	TGCGCCAGCAGCTTGGAGCAGTTCCTCTCTGGGGCCAACGTCCTGACTTTC	CASSLEQFLSGANVLTF
TRBV30	many	.	12	TRBJ1-1	TGTGCCTGGATCCAGGGTTGGGCTGAAGCTTTCTTT	CAWIQGWAEAFF
TRBV7-9	many	.	15	TRBJ2-2	TGTGCCAGCAGCCTGGCGGGACAGAACACCGGGGAGCTGTTTTTT	CASSLAGQNTGELFF
TRBV3-1	many	.	15	TRBJ2-3	TGTGCCAGCAGCCCCGGGGTAGCTAGGACAGATACGCAGTATTTT	CASSPGVARTDTQYF
TRBV19	few	.	15	TRBJ1-2	TGTGCCAGTAGTAACCCTGGGACAACTAACTATGGCTACACCTTC	CASSNPGTTNYGYTF
TRBV6-1	few	.	15	TRBJ2-1	TGTGCCAGCAGTGGCCGGTACATCCTTTACAATGAGCAGTTCTTC	CASSGRYILYNEQFF
TRBV7-9	many	.	13	TRBJ2-5	TGTGCCAGCAGCTTATCTAGCACAGAGACCCAGTACTTC	CASSLSSTETQYF
TRBV27	.	.	12	TRBJ2-6	TGTGCCAGCACTAGTTGGGCCAACGTCCCGACTTTC	CASTSWANVPTF